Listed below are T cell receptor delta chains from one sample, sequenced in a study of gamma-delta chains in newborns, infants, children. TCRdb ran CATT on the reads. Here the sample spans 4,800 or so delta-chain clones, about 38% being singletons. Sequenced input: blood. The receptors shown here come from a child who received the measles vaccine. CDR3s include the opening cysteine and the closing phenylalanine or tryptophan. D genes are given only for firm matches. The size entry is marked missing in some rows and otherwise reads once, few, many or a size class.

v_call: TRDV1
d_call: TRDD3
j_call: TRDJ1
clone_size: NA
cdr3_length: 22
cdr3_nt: TGTGCTCTTGGGGACTTGGGCCTTCCTATGTTACTGGGGGATAGGGACGCCGATAAACTCATCTTT
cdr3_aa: CALGDLGLPMLLGDRDADKLIF

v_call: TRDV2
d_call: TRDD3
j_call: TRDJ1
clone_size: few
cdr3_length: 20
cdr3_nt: TGTGCCTGTGACACGGGGAGCGTCACTGGGGACATAGGAGGCACCGATAAACTCATCTTT
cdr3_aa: CACDTGSVTGDIGGTDKLIF

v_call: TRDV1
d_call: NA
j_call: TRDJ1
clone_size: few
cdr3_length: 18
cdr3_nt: TGTGCTCTTGGTGTCCCCGTCGTCTGGGCGGACCCCACCGATAAACTCATCTTT
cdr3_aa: CALGVPVVWADPTDKLIF

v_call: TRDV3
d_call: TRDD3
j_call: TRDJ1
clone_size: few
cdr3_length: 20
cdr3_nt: TGTGCCTTCCATTCTACATACTGGGGGATACCCGTCCGTACGGCCGATAAACTCATCTTT
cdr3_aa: CAFHSTYWGIPVRTADKLIF

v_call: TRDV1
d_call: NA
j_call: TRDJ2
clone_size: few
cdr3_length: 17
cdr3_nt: TGTGCTCTTGGGGAACGAGCCTACTTCTCTTTGACAGCACAACTCTTCTTT
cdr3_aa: CALGERAYFSLTAQLFF

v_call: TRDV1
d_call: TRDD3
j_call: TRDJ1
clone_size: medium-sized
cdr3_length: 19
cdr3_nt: TGTGCTCTTGGGGAACTCCCGTTCCCGCTCTGGGGGATACGAGATGAACTCATCTTT
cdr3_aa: CALGELPFPLWGIRDELIF

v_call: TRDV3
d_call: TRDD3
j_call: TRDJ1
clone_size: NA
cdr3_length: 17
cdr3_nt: TGTGCCTTTAGGTCTCCTACGTGGGATACGGGCACCGATAAACTCATCTTT
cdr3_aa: CAFRSPTWDTGTDKLIF

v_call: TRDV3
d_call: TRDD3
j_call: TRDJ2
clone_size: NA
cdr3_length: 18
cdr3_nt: TGTGCCTTTGGCGCCGGAATCCACTGGGGGATACGGCCAGCACAACTCTTCTTT
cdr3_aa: CAFGAGIHWGIRPAQLFF

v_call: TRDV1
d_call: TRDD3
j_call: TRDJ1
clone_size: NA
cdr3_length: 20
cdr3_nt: TGTGCTCTTGGGGAAACCGATTCCAATACTGGGGGATACGGTACCGATAAACTCATCTTT
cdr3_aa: CALGETDSNTGGYGTDKLIF

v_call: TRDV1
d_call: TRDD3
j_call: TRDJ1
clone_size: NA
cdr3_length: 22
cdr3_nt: TGTGCTCTTGGGGAACGTACCCCAGGGCCGTTACTGGGGGATACGCGTATTGGTGAACTCATCTTT
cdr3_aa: CALGERTPGPLLGDTRIGELIF

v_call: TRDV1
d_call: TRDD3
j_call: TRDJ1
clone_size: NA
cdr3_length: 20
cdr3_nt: TGTGCTCTTGGGGAAGGCTTGGCCTTTACTGGGGGATACGCGCCCGATAAACTCATCTTT
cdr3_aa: CALGEGLAFTGGYAPDKLIF

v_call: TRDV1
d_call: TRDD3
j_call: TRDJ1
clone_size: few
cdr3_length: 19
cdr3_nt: TGTGCTCTTGGGGAACCGATACCAATCTGGGGGATTTGGACCGATAAACTCATCTTT
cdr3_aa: CALGEPIPIWGIWTDKLIF

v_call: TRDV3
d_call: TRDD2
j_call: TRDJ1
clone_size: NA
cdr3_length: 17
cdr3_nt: TGTGCCTTGGGTTCCTACAAGGGCCCCCCTATTCGCAATAAACTCATCTTT
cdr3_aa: CALGSYKGPPIRNKLIF

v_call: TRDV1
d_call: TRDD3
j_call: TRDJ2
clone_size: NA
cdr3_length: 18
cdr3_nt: TGTGCTCTTGGGGAACTTCGTAACTGGGGGATACCAGCAGCACAACTCTTCTTT
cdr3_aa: CALGELRNWGIPAAQLFF

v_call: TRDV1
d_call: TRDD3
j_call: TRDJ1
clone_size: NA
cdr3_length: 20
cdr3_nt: TGTGCTCTTGGGGAACTGGGGCTCAGGGGGATACGCGGGTACACCGATAAACTCATCTTT
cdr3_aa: CALGELGLRGIRGYTDKLIF

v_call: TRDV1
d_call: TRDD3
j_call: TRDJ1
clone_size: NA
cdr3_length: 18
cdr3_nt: TGTGCTCTTGGGATATTGTACTGGGGGATACGCGGGGTCGATAAACTCATCTTT
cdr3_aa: CALGILYWGIRGVDKLIF

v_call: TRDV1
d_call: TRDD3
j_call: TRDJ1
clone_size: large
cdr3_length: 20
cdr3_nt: TGTGCTCTTGGGGATCCCTACCGGTCTTACTGGGGGGTGTACACCGATAAACTCATCTTT
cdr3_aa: CALGDPYRSYWGVYTDKLIF